These 7 T cell receptor beta chains share one sample of origin, sequenced in a study of T cell repertoires and HLA-DP antigens. Their antigens remain unidentified. TCRdb's table, derived via immunoSEQ multiplex PCR, lists solely in-frame clones and lacks some. The sample lists around 100,000 clones, 80% to 95% seen once, with 0.25% to 0.3% in the top ten. Sequenced sample: CD4+ T cells from PBMCs. These TCRs come from a woman aged 18-29 years in good health and CMV-seronegative.

The V gene is TRBV10-3, the J gene TRBJ2-4; D might be TRBD1 or TRBD2, each matching 5 bases. Trimming took off 2 bases at V and 1 base at J, with 12 bases between the two ends. Germline V gene sequence: CDR1 ENHRY, CDR2 SYGVKD. This CDR3 is 16 amino acids long. The CDR3 is CAISEPTGTAKNIQYF. The CDR3 DNA reads as TGTGCCATCAGTGAGCCCACCGGGACCGCCAAAAACATTCAGTACTTC.

This chain connects TRBV28 to TRBJ1-2; D might be TRBD1 (5 bases). The CDR3 extends over 14 amino acids. Germline loops: CDR1 MDHEN, CDR2 SYDVKM. With 3 bases removed from V and 7 bases from J, the gap between germline ends came to 15 bases. As DNA, the CDR3 is TGTGCCAGCAGTTTGGGACCGTGGAGCAGTGGCTACACCTTC. It is translated as CASSLGPWSSGYTF.

This clone occurred a few times. This sequence joins TRBV10-3 and TRBJ1-2, with 12 bases matching TRBD1. The CDR3 spans 18 residues. V was clipped by 2 bases and J by 3 bases; unmatched bases: 10. Germline-derived CDR1 and CDR2 are ENHRY and SYGVKD. The CDR3 sequence: CAISETGDRGRIDYGYTF. For the CDR3, the DNA is TGTGCCATCAGTGAGACAGGGGACAGGGGGCGCATCGACTATGGCTACACCTTC.

The rearrangement joins TRBV7-8 to TRBJ1-3; D unresolved. V shed 4 bases and J shed 0 bases, with 7 bases lying between them. The CDR3 sequence is 14 residues long. Germline CDR1 is SGHVS and CDR2 is FQNEAQ. This CDR3 reads CASSSARSGNTIYF. The DNA of the CDR3 is TGTGCCAGCAGCTCGGCCCGCTCTGGAAACACCATATATTTT.

The chain employs TRBV27 and TRBJ1-3; no firm D call. The CDR3 is 14 amino acids. Trimming took off 4 bases at V and 3 bases at J, with 10 bases between the two ends. Germline V gives CDR1 MNHEY, CDR2 SMNVEV (reference sequence). CDR3 bases: TGTGCCAGCAGTTCCTCGGGGTTTGGAAACACCATATATTTT. As protein: CASSSSGFGNTIYF.

The genes are TRBV6-1 and TRBJ1-2; 7 bases match TRBD1. This CDR3 is 15 amino acids long. Germline CDR1 is MNHNS and CDR2 is SASEGT. V lost 5 bases and J lost 3; bases outside the gene matches: 9. DNA for the CDR3: TGTGCCAGCAGTAATATCAGGGGGGCGGACTATGGCTACACCTTC. Residues: CASSNIRGADYGYTF.

The V call is TRBV28, the J call TRBJ2-1, with unresolved D. Trimming cost V 6 bases and J 4 bases, with 7 bases left between them. CDR1 is MDHEN, CDR2 SYDVKM, per germline. The CDR3 length is 12 residues. The CDR3 DNA reads TGTGCCAGCAGCCCCTCGTACAATGAGCAGTTCTTC. Encoded protein: CASSPSYNEQFF.